These 19 T cell receptor beta chains share one sample of origin, sequenced in a study of T-cell reconstitution after alpha-beta-depleted transplantation in children. Library preparation (for TCRbeta) was performed with unique molecular identifiers. TCRdb re-called the PCR reads through MiXCR, storing one row per CDR3 protein. The table records roughly 350,000 distinct CDR3 sequences, 15% to 20% of them present only once. Specimen: PBMCs, mostly from graft donor cells, collected 360 days after TCRalphabeta/CD19-depleted stem cell transplant. These receptors all come from a male patient aged 2-15 years who had a stem cell transplant for acute lymphoblastic leukemia, so the T cells may come from the graft donor.

V and J are TRBV7-3 and TRBJ2-1; D is uncertain. The CDR3 sequence is 13 residues long. V lost 5 bases to trimming and J lost 2 bases, with 7 bases between them. Germline CDR1 is SGHTA and CDR2 is FQGTGA. The CDR3, as DNA: TGTGCCAGCAGCCTCATCCCCTACAATGAGCAGTTCTTC. Translation gives CASSLIPYNEQFF.

The J gene is TRBJ1-2, the V gene TRBV15; D is uncertain. With 4 bases removed from V and 5 bases from J, the gap between germline ends came to 17 bases. This CDR3 has 15 residues. The germline gives CDR1 LNHNV, CDR2 YYDKDF (reference sequence). CDR3 bases: TGTGCCACCAGCATCGCCCGACCAGCTGGGTATGGCTACACCTTC. Residues: CATSIARPAGYGYTF.

This clonotype was counted a few times. CDR3 DNA sequence: TGTGCCAGCAGCCCTGAACGAGACCCGAACACCGGGGAGCTGTTTTTT. Amino acids: CASSPERDPNTGELFF. The chain uses TRBV14 and TRBJ2-2; D is unclear. The CDR3 spans 16 residues. Deletions cut 4 bases from V and 0 bases from J, with 12 bases between. Per the germline V gene, CDR1 is SGHDN and CDR2 is FVKESK. The full variable domain, its missing parts supplied by reference TRBV14 and TRBJ2-2, is EAGVTQFPSHSVIEKGQTVTLRCDPISGHDNLYWYRRVMGKEIKFLLHFVKESKQDESGMPNNRFLAERTGGTYSTLKVQPAELEDSGVYFCASSPERDPNTGELFFGEGSRLTVL.

In its sample, this clonotype was seen a few times. CDR3 sequence (DNA): TGCGCCAGCAGCTGGGGGACTAGCGGGAGTTTGGGTGAGCAGTTCTTC. Translated: CASSWGTSGSLGEQFF. The gene calls are TRBV5-1 and TRBJ2-1; 14 bases are shared with TRBD2. CDR1 SGHRS and CDR2 YFSETQ come from the germline V gene. The CDR3 runs 16 residues. The V segment lost 3 bases and the J segment 9 bases; nucleotides outside the gene matches: 8.

This clonotype was picked up a small number of times. The chain combines TRBV4-3 with TRBJ2-7; D is unclear. CDR1 and CDR2 from the germline V gene are LGHNA and YSLEER. Trimming cost V 0 bases and J 2 bases, with 11 bases left between them. The CDR3 spans 15 residues. CDR3 nucleotide sequence: TGCGCCAGCAGCCAAGATTCGCACGTCACCTACGAGCAGTACTTC. Its translation: CASSQDSHVTYEQYF.

This clonotype was seen at least ten times. The CDR3 sequence: CSVEDTQAQETQYF. The DNA for the CDR3 is TGCAGCGTTGAAGATACGCAGGCCCAAGAGACCCAGTACTTC. The chain couples TRBV29-1 to TRBJ2-5; D is unclear. CDR1 SQVTM and CDR2 ANQGSEA come from the germline V gene. The CDR3 has 14 residues. Trimming took 0 bases from V and 1 from J, leaving 9 bases between them.

Of note for this clonotype: The junction and the germline gene differ at one end; a read error may be behind it. CDR3 sequence (DNA): TGTGCCAGCAGCTTAGTAGCAATGCCCTACGAGCAGCACTTC. Protein product: CASSLVAMPYEQHF. The gene calls are TRBV7-8 and TRBJ2-7; no clear D gene. This CDR3 is 14 amino acids long. CDR1 is SGHVS and CDR2 is FQNEAQ in the germline V gene. Drawing the rest from reference TRBV7-8 and TRBJ2-7, the complete variable domain is GAGVSQSPRYKVAKRGQDVALRCDPISGHVSLFWYQQALGQGPEFLTYFQNEAQLDKSGLPSDRFFAERPEGSVSTLKIQRTQQEDSAVYLCASSLVAMPYEQHFGPGTRLTVT.

This clonotype has more than one count but fewer than ten. The rearrangement uses TRBV29-1 and TRBJ2-6; D is perhaps TRBD2 (5 bases). The CDR3 sequence is 13 residues long. Per germline, CDR1 SQVTM and CDR2 ANQGSEA. The V end lost 6 bases, the J end lost 1 base, and 7 bases lay between the germline ends. The CDR3 here is CSVRASGANVLTF. The CDR3 DNA sequence: TGCAGCGTGAGGGCGTCTGGGGCCAACGTCCTGACTTTC.

V and J are TRBV20-1 and TRBJ2-1; 8 bases line up with TRBD1. The CDR3 consists of 14 residues. The germline gives CDR1 DFQATT, CDR2 SNEGSKA (reference sequence). J lost 3 bases, V lost 5 bases, and 6 bases had no gene match. The CDR3 bases are TGCAGTGCTCCGGACAGGGTGAACTACAATGAGCAGTTCTTC. It is translated as CSAPDRVNYNEQFF.

The chain is built from TRBV9 and TRBJ1-1; 7 bases align to TRBD1. CDR3 length: 18 residues. From germline, CDR1 is SGDLS and CDR2 YYNGEE. With 4 bases clipped from V and 0 bases from J, the junction kept 15 bases outside the gene matches. CDR3: CASSPTVSRGRMNTEAFF. For the CDR3, the DNA is TGTGCCAGCAGCCCAACCGTATCCAGGGGGAGGATGAACACTGAAGCTTTCTTT. The entire variable domain, with the rest obtained from reference TRBV9 and TRBJ1-1, is as follows: DSGVTQTPKHLITATGQRVTLRCSPRSGDLSVYWYQQSLDQGLQFLIQYYNGEERAKGNILERFSAQQFPDLHSELNLSSLELGDSALYFCASSPTVSRGRMNTEAFFGQGTRLTVV.

This clonotype was counted at least ten times. The V call is TRBV5-1, the J call TRBJ2-1; 9 bases match TRBD2. The trim removed 5 bases at V and 7 bases at J, leaving 7 bases unmatched. The germline V gene encodes CDR1 SGHRS and CDR2 YFSETQ. The CDR3 is made up of 14 amino acids. Written as DNA, the CDR3 is TGCGCCAGCAGGGGTAGCGGGAGTGGGAATGAGCAGTTCTTC. Amino acids: CASRGSGSGNEQFF.

V and J are TRBV7-9 and TRBJ1-1; a possible D gene is TRBD1 (6 bases). The V gene's germline CDR1 is SEHNR and CDR2 FQNEAQ (reference sequence). V shed 2 bases and J shed 3 bases, with 13 bases lying between them. This CDR3 comprises 15 residues. The CDR3 coding sequence is TGTGCCAGCAGCTTAAACAGGGTGCGGGACACTGAAGCTTTCTTT. Its protein is CASSLNRVRDTEAFF.

The CDR3 bases are TGTGCCAGTAGTATTAGCCACTCGACAGGGGGCTCAACAGATACGCAGTATTTT. Its protein is CASSISHSTGGSTDTQYF. The chain couples TRBV19 to TRBJ2-3, with TRBD1 matching 10 bases. The CDR3 extends over 18 amino acids. Per the germline V gene, CDR1 is LNHDA and CDR2 is SQIVND (reference sequence). V shed 3 bases, J shed 3 bases, and the junction held 12 bases outside the gene matches.

This clonotype was detected only a few times. The chain carries TRBV4-3 and TRBJ1-2, with no clear D. The CDR3 consists of 13 residues. Germline V lookup: CDR1 LGHNA, CDR2 YSLEER. The germline V and J ends were trimmed by 0 bases and 4 bases, with 6 bases remaining between them. The CDR3 region is CASSQDGVYGYTF. CDR3 bases: TGCGCCAGCAGCCAAGATGGCGTCTATGGCTACACCTTC.

This clonotype appeared many times. CDR3 region: CSVALTSGRRNEQFF. CDR3 DNA sequence: TGCAGCGTTGCCCTGACTAGCGGGAGGAGAAATGAGCAGTTCTTC. V usage is TRBV29-1 and J usage is TRBJ2-1; TRBD2 matches 13 bases. The CDR3 spans 15 residues. Trimming took 4 bases from V and 7 from J; bases not matched to a gene: 7. Germline lookup yields CDR1 SQVTM and CDR2 ANQGSEA.

V gene TRBV5-1 combines with J gene TRBJ2-4; D is uncertain. The length of the CDR3 is 13 residues. Trimming took off 4 bases at V and 0 bases at J, with 5 bases between the two ends. The germline V gene encodes CDR1 SGHRS and CDR2 YFSETQ. In DNA form, the CDR3 reads TGCGCCAGCAGCGAGAGAGCCAAAAACATTCAGTACTTC. Residues: CASSERAKNIQYF.

This clonotype occurred a few times. The rearrangement links TRBV19 to TRBJ2-2, with 9 bases aligning to TRBD1. This CDR3 has 14 amino acids. Germline V lookup: CDR1 LNHDA, CDR2 SQIVND (reference sequence). With V trimmed by 6 bases and J by 6 bases, 5 bases remained unmatched. This CDR3 reads CASSGTGIPGELFF. CDR3 coding DNA: TGTGCCAGTAGCGGGACAGGGATCCCCGGGGAGCTGTTTTTT.

The chain has TRBV5-1 and TRBJ2-3; D remains unclear. The CDR3 is 15 residues long. The germline V gene has CDR1 SGHRS and CDR2 YFSETQ. V shed 1 base and J shed 2 bases, with 11 bases lying between them. The CDR3 sequence: CASSLLKVYTDTQYF. CDR3 nucleotide sequence: TGCGCCAGCAGCTTGTTGAAAGTTTACACAGATACGCAGTATTTT.

This clonotype was found many times. The V call is TRBV4-1, the J call TRBJ2-5, with TRBD2 matching over 7 bases. Germline CDR1 MGHRA, CDR2 YSYEKL. J gave up 4 bases and V 0 bases, and 11 bases lay outside the gene matches. The CDR3 totals 17 residues. In DNA form, the CDR3 reads TGCGCCAGCAGCCAAGACGTCCGATGGGAGGGCCCAGAGACCCAGTACTTC. This sequence encodes CASSQDVRWEGPETQYF.